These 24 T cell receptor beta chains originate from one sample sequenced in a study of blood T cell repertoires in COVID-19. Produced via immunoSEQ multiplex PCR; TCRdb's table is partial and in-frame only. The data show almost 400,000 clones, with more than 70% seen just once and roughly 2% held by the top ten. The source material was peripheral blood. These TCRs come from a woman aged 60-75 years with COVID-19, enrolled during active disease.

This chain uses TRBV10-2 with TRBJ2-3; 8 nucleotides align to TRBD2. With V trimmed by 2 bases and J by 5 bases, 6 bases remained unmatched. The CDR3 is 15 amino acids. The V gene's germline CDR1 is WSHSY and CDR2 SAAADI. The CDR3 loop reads CASSERSLAGDTQYF. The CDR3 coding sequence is TGCGCCAGCAGTGAGAGGAGTCTAGCGGGAGATACGCAGTATTTT.

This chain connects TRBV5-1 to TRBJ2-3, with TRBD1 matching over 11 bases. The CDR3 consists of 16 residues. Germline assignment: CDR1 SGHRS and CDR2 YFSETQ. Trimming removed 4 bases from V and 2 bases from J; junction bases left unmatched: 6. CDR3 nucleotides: TGCGCCAGCAGCGGGAGGGACAGGGGGGTCACAGATACGCAGTATTTT. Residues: CASSGRDRGVTDTQYF.

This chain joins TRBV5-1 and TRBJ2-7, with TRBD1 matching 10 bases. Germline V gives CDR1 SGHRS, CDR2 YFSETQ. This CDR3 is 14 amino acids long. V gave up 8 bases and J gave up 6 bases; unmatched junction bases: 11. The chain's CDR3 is CASRPVTGGLEQYF. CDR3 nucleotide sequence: TGCGCCAGTCGCCCGGTGACAGGGGGCCTCGAGCAGTACTTC. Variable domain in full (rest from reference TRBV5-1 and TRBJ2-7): KAGVTQTPRYLIKTRGQQVTLSCSPISGHRSVSWYQQTPGQGLQFLFEYFSETQRNKGNFPGRFSGRQFSNSRSEMNVSTLELGDSALYLCASRPVTGGLEQYFGPGTRLTVT.

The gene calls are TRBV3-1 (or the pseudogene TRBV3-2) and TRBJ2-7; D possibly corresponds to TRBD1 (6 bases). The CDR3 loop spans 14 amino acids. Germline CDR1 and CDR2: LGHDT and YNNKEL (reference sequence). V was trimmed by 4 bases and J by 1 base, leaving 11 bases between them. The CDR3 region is CASSPGDRSYEQYF. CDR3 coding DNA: TGTGCCAGCAGCCCGGGCGACAGGTCCTACGAGCAGTACTTC.

DNA for the CDR3: TGCGCCAGCAGCTTGGGGCGGGCTGGAGGCTACACCTTC. Protein sequence: CASSLGRAGGYTF. The rearrangement joins TRBV5-1 to TRBJ1-2, with D uncertain. Germline CDR1 is SGHRS and CDR2 is YFSETQ. Between the trimmed V and J ends, which lost 0 bases and 8 bases, there was a span of 11 bases. The CDR3 length is 13 residues.

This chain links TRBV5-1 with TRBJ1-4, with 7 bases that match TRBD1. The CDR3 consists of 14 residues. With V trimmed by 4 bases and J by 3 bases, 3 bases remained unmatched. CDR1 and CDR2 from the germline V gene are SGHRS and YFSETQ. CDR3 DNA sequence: TGCGCCAGCAGCACGACAGGGTCTAATGAAAAACTGTTTTTT. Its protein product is CASSTTGSNEKLFF.

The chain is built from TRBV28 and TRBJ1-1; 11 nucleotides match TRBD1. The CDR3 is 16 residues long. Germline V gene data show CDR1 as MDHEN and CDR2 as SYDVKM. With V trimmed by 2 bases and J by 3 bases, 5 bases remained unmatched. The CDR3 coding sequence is TGTGCCAGCAGTTTACCCCCGGGACAGGGGGACACTGAAGCTTTCTTT. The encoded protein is CASSLPPGQGDTEAFF.

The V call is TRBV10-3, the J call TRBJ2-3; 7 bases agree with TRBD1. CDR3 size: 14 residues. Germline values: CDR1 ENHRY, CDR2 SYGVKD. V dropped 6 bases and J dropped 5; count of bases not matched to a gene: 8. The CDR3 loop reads CAIRGTAMIDTQYF. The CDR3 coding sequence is TGTGCCATCAGGGGGACAGCTATGATAGATACGCAGTATTTT.

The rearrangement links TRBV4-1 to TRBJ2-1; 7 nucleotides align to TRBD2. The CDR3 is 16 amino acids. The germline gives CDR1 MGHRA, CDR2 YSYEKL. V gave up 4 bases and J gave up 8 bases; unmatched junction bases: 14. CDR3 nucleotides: TGCGCCAGCAGCCGAGATACTAGCGTACGGTCGGATGAGCAGTTCTTC. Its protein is CASSRDTSVRSDEQFF.

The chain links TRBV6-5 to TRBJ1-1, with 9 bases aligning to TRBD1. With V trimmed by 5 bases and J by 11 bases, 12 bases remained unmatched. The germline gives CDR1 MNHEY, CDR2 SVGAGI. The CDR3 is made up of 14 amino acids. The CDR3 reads CASSTNPGTGRAFF. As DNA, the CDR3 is TGTGCCAGCAGTACGAATCCCGGGACAGGGCGCGCTTTCTTT.

The DNA of the CDR3 is TGTGCCAGCAGCCTTTCTACTTCCTATGGCTACACCTTC. As protein: CASSLSTSYGYTF. The V call is TRBV3-1 (or the pseudogene TRBV3-2), the J call TRBJ1-2; no reliable D call. The germline CDR1 and CDR2 sequences are LGHDT and YNNKEL (reference sequence). The CDR3 has 13 amino acids. V gave up 4 bases and J gave up 4 bases, with 10 bases separating them.

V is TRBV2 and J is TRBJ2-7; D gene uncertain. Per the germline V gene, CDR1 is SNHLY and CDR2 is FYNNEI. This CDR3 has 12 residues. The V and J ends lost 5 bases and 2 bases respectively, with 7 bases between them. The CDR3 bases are TGTGCCAGCAGTTTACTTGCCTACGAGCAGTACTTC. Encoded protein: CASSLLAYEQYF. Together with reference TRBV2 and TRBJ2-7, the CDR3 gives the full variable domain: EPEVTQTPSHQVTQMGQEVILRCVPISNHLYFYWYRQILGQKVEFLVSFYNNEISEKSEIFDDQFSVERPDGSNFTLKIRSTKLEDSAMYFCASSLLAYEQYFGPGTRLTVT.

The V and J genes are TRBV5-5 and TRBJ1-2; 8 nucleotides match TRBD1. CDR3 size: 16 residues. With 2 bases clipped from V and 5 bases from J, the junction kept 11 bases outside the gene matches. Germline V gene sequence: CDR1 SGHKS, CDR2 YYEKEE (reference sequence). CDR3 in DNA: TGTGCCAGCAGCTTTGGACAGGGTGGCGGAGTGTATGGCTACACCTTC. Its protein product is CASSFGQGGGVYGYTF.

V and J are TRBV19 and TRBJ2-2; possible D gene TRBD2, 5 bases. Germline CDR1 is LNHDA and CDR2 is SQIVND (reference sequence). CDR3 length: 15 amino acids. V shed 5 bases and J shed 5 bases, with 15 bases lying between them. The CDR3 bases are TGTGCCAGTAGTCCCCCATCTCGAGGGACCGGGGAGCTGTTTTTT. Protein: CASSPPSRGTGELFF.

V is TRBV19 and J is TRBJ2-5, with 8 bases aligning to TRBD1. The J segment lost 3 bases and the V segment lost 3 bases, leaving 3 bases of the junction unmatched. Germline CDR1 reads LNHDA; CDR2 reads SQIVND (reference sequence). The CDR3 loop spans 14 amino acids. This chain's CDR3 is CASSMYRGEETQYF. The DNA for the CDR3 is TGTGCCAGTAGTATGTACAGGGGGGAAGAGACCCAGTACTTC. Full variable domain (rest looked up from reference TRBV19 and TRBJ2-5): DGGITQSPKYLFRKEGQNVTLSCEQNLNHDAMYWYRQDPGQGLRLIYYSQIVNDFQKGDIAEGYSVSREKKESFPLTVTSAQKNPTAFYLCASSMYRGEETQYFGPGTRLLVL.

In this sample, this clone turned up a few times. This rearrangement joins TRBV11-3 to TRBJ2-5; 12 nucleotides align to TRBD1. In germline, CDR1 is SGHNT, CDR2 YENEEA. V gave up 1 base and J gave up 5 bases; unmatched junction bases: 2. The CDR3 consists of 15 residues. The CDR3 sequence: CASSLGGQGAETQYF. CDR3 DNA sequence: TGTGCCAGCAGCTTAGGGGGACAGGGGGCCGAGACCCAGTACTTC. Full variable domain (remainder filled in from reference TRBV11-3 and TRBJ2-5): EAGVVQSPRYKIIEKKQPVAFWCNPISGHNTLYWYLQNLGQGPELLIRYENEEAVDDSQLPKDRFSAERLKGVDSTLKIQPAELGDSAVYLCASSLGGQGAETQYFGPGTRLLVL.

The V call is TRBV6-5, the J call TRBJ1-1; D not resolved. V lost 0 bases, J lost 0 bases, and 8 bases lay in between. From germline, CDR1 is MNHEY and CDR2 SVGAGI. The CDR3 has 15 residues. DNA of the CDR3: TGTGCCAGCAGTTACTCCCCCAAATTGAACACTGAAGCTTTCTTT. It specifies CASSYSPKLNTEAFF.

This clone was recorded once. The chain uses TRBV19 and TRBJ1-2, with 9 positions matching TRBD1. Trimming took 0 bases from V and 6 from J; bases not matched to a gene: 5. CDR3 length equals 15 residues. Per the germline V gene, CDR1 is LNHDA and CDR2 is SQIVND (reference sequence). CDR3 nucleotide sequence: TGTGCCAGTAGTATAGAGGACAGGGGCCGGCATGGCTACACCTTC. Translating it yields CASSIEDRGRHGYTF.

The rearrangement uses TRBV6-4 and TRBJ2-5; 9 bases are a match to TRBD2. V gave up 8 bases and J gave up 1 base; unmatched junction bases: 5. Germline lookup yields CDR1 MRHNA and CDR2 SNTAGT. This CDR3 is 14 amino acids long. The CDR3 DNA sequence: TGTGCCAGCTCCTCGCGGGGGGGCCAAGAGACCCAGTACTTC. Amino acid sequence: CASSSRGGQETQYF.

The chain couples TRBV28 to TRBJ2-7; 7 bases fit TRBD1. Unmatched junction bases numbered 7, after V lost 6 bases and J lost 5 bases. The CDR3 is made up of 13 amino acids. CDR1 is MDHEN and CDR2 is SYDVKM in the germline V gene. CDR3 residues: CASRWRDRDEQYF. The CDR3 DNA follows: TGTGCCAGCAGATGGAGAGACAGGGACGAGCAGTACTTC.

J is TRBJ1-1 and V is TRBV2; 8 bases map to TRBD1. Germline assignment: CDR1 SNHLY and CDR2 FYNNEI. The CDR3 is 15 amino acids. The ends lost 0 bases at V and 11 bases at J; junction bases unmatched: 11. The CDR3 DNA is TGTGCCAGCAGTGAAGCCAGGACAGGGATTACTGGGGCTTTCTTT. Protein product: CASSEARTGITGAFF.

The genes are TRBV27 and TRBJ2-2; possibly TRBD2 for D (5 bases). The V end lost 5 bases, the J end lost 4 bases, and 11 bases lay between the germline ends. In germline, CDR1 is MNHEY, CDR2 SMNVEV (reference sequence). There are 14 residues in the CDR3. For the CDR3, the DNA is TGTGCCAGCAGTCTCGGACTTACCACCGGGGAGCTGTTTTTT. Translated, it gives CASSLGLTTGELFF.

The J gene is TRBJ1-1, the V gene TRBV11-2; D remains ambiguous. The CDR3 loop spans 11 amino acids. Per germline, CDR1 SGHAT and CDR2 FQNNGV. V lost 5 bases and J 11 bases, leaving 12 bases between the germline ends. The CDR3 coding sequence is TGTGCCAGCAGCCCCCAACGGTTGGCTTTCTTT. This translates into CASSPQRLAFF.

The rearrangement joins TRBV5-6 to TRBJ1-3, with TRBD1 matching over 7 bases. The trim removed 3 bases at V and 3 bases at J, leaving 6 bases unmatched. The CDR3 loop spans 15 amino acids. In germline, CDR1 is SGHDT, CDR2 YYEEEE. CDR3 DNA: TGTGCCAGCAGCTCCGACAGGGTTGGTGGAAACACCATATATTTT. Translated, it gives CASSSDRVGGNTIYF.